This is a list of T cell receptor beta chains from one sample in a study of control samples from healthy donors and cancer patients. Here immunoSEQ multiplex PCR was the method, and the copy in TCRdb shows in-frame clones only, minus some. The profile shows 120,000 or so clones, approximately 94% of them singletons. Sequencing input: PBMCs. The receptors come from a man aged 45-60 years with head and neck cancer. Each CDR3 is given with its conserved first and last residue. A D gene is named only where the DNA matches it firmly. Size is omitted from some rows. Given values are once, few, many or a class for expanded clones.

v_call: TRBV10-3; j_call: TRBJ2-5; clone_size: .; d_call: .; cdr3_aa: CAISPGSNQETQYF; cdr3_nt: TGTGCCATCAGTCCCGGGTCAAATCAAGAGACCCAGTACTTC
v_call: TRBV6-5; j_call: TRBJ1-4; clone_size: .; d_call: .; cdr3_aa: CASSDSPLLDKLFF; cdr3_nt: TGTGCCAGCAGTGACTCTCCCCTTCTAGATAAACTGTTTTTT
v_call: TRBV4-2; j_call: TRBJ1-1; clone_size: .; d_call: .; cdr3_aa: CASSQEASSAFF; cdr3_nt: TGTGCCAGCAGCCAAGAAGCTAGCAGCGCTTTCTTT
v_call: TRBV4-1; j_call: TRBJ1-5; clone_size: .; d_call: .; cdr3_aa: CASSQERQGKNSNQPQHF; cdr3_nt: TGCGCCAGCAGCCAAGAAAGGCAGGGGAAGAATAGCAATCAGCCCCAGCATTTT
v_call: TRBV7-2; j_call: TRBJ2-1; clone_size: .; d_call: TRBD2; cdr3_aa: CASSSTPGGVPREQFF; cdr3_nt: TGTGCCAGCAGCAGTACCCCGGGGGGAGTACCGCGGGAGCAGTTCTTC
v_call: TRBV19; j_call: TRBJ1-5; clone_size: .; d_call: .; cdr3_aa: CASTDRSNQPQHF; cdr3_nt: TGTGCCAGTACAGACAGGAGCAATCAGCCCCAGCATTTT
v_call: TRBV19; j_call: TRBJ2-6; clone_size: .; d_call: .; cdr3_aa: CASSIEGTGANVLTF; cdr3_nt: TGTGCCAGTAGTATCGAGGGAACGGGGGCCAACGTCCTGACTTTC
v_call: TRBV7-3; j_call: TRBJ2-3; clone_size: .; d_call: TRBD1; cdr3_aa: CASSPRTGSTDTQYF; cdr3_nt: TGTGCCAGCAGCCCGCGGACAGGGAGCACAGATACGCAGTATTTT
v_call: TRBV28; j_call: TRBJ2-1; clone_size: .; d_call: TRBD2; cdr3_aa: CASSLGTSGDNEQFF; cdr3_nt: TGTGCCAGCAGTTTGGGGACTAGCGGGGACAATGAGCAGTTCTTC
v_call: TRBV11-2; j_call: TRBJ2-5; clone_size: .; d_call: TRBD1; cdr3_aa: CASSLDRVFETQYF; cdr3_nt: TGTGCCAGCAGCTTGGACAGGGTATTTGAGACCCAGTACTTC
v_call: TRBV6-2/TRBV6-3; j_call: TRBJ1-5; clone_size: once; d_call: .; cdr3_aa: CASSYATRSNQPQHF; cdr3_nt: TGTGCCAGCAGTTACGCGACACGGAGCAATCAGCCCCAGCATTTT
v_call: TRBV10-3; j_call: TRBJ2-7; clone_size: few; d_call: .; cdr3_aa: CAISESLGYEQYF; cdr3_nt: TGTGCCATCAGTGAGTCTCTCGGCTACGAGCAGTACTTC
v_call: TRBV30; j_call: TRBJ1-5; clone_size: .; d_call: .; cdr3_aa: CAWSPIGGGGNQPQHF; cdr3_nt: TGTGCCTGGTCCCCCATCGGGGGGGGTGGCAATCAGCCCCAGCATTTT
v_call: TRBV6-6; j_call: TRBJ1-2; clone_size: .; d_call: .; cdr3_aa: CASNGTPNYGYTF; cdr3_nt: TGTGCCAGCAACGGGACTCCTAACTATGGCTACACCTTC
v_call: TRBV19; j_call: TRBJ2-5; clone_size: .; d_call: TRBD2; cdr3_aa: CASSIASSGGQETQYF; cdr3_nt: TGTGCCAGTAGTATAGCGTCTAGCGGGGGCCAAGAGACCCAGTACTTC
v_call: TRBV10-3; j_call: TRBJ2-7; clone_size: .; d_call: TRBD2; cdr3_aa: CAISDQGAKWGLANEQYF; cdr3_nt: TGTGCCATCAGTGATCAGGGGGCAAAATGGGGACTAGCGAACGAGCAGTACTTC
v_call: TRBV4-2; j_call: TRBJ1-2; clone_size: .; d_call: TRBD1; cdr3_aa: CASSRWDREGYTF; cdr3_nt: TGTGCCAGCAGCCGTTGGGACAGGGAGGGCTACACCTTC
v_call: TRBV9; j_call: TRBJ1-1; clone_size: few; d_call: TRBD1; cdr3_aa: CASSPRGTGPTEAFF; cdr3_nt: TGTGCCAGCAGCCCGCGGGGGACAGGGCCCACTGAAGCTTTCTTT
v_call: TRBV6-6; j_call: TRBJ1-4; clone_size: .; d_call: .; cdr3_aa: CASRRYQDPATNEKLFF; cdr3_nt: TGTGCCAGCAGACGATACCAAGACCCCGCAACTAATGAAAAACTGTTTTTT
v_call: TRBV28; j_call: TRBJ2-3; clone_size: once; d_call: .; cdr3_aa: CASSFGGPEDTQYF; cdr3_nt: TGTGCCAGCAGTTTTGGGGGACCAGAAGATACGCAGTATTTT
v_call: TRBV6-5; j_call: TRBJ2-5; clone_size: .; d_call: TRBD1; cdr3_aa: CASSRGQNQETQYF; cdr3_nt: TGTGCCAGCAGTCGGGGACAGAACCAAGAGACCCAGTACTTC
v_call: TRBV2; j_call: TRBJ1-6; clone_size: .; d_call: TRBD1; cdr3_aa: CASRQGWNSPLHF; cdr3_nt: TGTGCCAGCAGACAGGGGTGGAATTCACCCCTCCACTTT
v_call: TRBV5-1; j_call: TRBJ2-7; clone_size: .; d_call: TRBD1; cdr3_aa: CASSFPGQGIHEQYF; cdr3_nt: TGCGCCAGCAGCTTTCCGGGACAGGGGATTCACGAGCAGTACTTC
v_call: TRBV4-3; j_call: TRBJ2-1; clone_size: .; d_call: .; cdr3_aa: CASSQGAANEQFF; cdr3_nt: TGCGCCAGCAGCCAAGGAGCGGCTAATGAGCAGTTCTTC
v_call: TRBV5-1; j_call: TRBJ2-7; clone_size: .; d_call: TRBD1; cdr3_aa: CASSLARGRDEQYF; cdr3_nt: TGCGCCAGCAGCTTAGCCAGGGGGCGCGACGAGCAGTACTTC
v_call: TRBV5-6; j_call: TRBJ1-6; clone_size: once; d_call: .; cdr3_aa: CASSLRQDLYSPLHF; cdr3_nt: TGTGCCAGCAGCCTACGACAGGACCTTTATTCACCCCTCCACTTT
v_call: TRBV28; j_call: TRBJ1-2; clone_size: .; d_call: .; cdr3_aa: CASSNRRTSF; cdr3_nt: TGTGCCAGCAGCAACAGACGGACCTCCTTC
v_call: TRBV19; j_call: TRBJ2-3; clone_size: .; d_call: TRBD2; cdr3_aa: CASSGSGTSGGPYRTDTQYF; cdr3_nt: TGTGCCAGTAGTGGGTCCGGGACTAGCGGGGGGCCCTACCGCACAGATACGCAGTATTTT
v_call: TRBV27; j_call: TRBJ2-7; clone_size: once; d_call: TRBD1; cdr3_aa: CASSKGDRLDEQYF; cdr3_nt: TGTGCCAGCAGCAAAGGGGACAGGCTGGACGAGCAGTACTTC
v_call: TRBV3-1/TRBV3-2; j_call: TRBJ2-7; clone_size: .; d_call: .; cdr3_aa: CASSPDAAHTRSGYEQYF; cdr3_nt: TGTGCCAGCAGCCCCGATGCGGCCCACACGCGGAGTGGATACGAGCAGTACTTC
v_call: TRBV14; j_call: TRBJ1-6; clone_size: .; d_call: .; cdr3_aa: CASSQLGDSPLHF; cdr3_nt: TGTGCCAGCAGCCAACTGGGGGATTCACCCCTCCACTTT
v_call: TRBV3-1/TRBV3-2; j_call: TRBJ2-7; clone_size: few; d_call: TRBD1; cdr3_aa: CASSQQGDREQYF; cdr3_nt: TGTGCCAGCAGCCAACAGGGGGATCGCGAGCAGTACTTC